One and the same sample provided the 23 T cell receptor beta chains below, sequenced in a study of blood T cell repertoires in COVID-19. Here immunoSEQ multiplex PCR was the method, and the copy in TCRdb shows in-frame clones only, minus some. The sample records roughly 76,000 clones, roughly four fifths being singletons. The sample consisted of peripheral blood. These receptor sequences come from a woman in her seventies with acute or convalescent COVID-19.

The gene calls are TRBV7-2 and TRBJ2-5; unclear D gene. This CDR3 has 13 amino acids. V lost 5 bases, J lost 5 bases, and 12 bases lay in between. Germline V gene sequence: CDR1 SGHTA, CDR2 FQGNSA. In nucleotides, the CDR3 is TGTGCCAGCAGCATCCTACCCGGGGAGACCCAGTACTTC. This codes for CASSILPGETQYF.

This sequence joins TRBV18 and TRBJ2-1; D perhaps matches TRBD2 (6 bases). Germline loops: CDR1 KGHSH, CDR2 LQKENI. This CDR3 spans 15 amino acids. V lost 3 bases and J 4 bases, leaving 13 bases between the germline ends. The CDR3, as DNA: TGTGCCAGCTCACCGAACTCGGGACTGTACAATGAGCAGTTCTTC. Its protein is CASSPNSGLYNEQFF.

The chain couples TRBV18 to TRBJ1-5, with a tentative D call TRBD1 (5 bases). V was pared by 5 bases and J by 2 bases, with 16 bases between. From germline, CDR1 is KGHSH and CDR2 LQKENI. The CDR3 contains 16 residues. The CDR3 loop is CASSTSGLAGNQPQHF. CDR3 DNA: TGTGCCAGCTCAACTTCAGGGTTGGCGGGCAATCAGCCCCAGCATTTT.

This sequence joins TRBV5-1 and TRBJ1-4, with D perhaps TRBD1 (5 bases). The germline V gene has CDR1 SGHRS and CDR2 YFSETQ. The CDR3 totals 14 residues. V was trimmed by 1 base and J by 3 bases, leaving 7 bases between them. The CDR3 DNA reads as TGCGCCAGCAGCTTGCGGGGGGCTAATGAAAAACTGTTTTTT. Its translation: CASSLRGANEKLFF.

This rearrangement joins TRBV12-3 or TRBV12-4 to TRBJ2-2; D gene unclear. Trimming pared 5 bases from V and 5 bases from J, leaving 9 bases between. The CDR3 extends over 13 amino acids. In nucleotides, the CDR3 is TGTGCCAGCAGTCTGACTGATACCGGGGAGCTGTTTTTT. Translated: CASSLTDTGELFF.

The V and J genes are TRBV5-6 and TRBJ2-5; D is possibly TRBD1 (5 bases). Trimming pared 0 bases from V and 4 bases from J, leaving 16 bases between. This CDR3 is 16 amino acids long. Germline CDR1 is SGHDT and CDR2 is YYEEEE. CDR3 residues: CASSLGATAQGETQYF. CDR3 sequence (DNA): TGTGCCAGCAGCTTGGGCGCGACAGCTCAGGGAGAGACCCAGTACTTC.

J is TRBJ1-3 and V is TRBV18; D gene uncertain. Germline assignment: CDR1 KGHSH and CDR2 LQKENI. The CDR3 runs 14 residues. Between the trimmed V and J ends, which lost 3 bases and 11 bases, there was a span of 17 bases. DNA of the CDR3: TGTGCCAGCTCACCTCCCCCGCAGACACCGTCCATATATTTT. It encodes CASSPPPQTPSIYF.

The DNA for the CDR3 is TGCGCCAGCAGGGGGACAGCGAACACCGGGGAGCTGTTTTTT. Translation: CASRGTANTGELFF. The chain joins TRBV5-1 to TRBJ2-2; 7 positions match TRBD1. The CDR3 covers 14 residues. The V segment lost 5 bases and the J segment 0 bases; nucleotides outside the gene matches: 1. The germline V gene has CDR1 SGHRS and CDR2 YFSETQ.

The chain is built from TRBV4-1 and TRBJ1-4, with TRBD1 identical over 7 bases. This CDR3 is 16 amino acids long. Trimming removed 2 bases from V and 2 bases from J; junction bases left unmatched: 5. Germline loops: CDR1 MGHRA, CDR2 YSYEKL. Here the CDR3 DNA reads TGCGCCAGCAGCCAAACCCCGACAGGGACTAATGAAAAACTGTTTTTT. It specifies CASSQTPTGTNEKLFF.

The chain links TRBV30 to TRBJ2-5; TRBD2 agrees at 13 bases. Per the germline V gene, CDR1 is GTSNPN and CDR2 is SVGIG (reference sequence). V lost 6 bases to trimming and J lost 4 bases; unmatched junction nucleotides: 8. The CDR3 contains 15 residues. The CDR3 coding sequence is TGTGCCTGTAAGAAAGGACTAGCGGGAGTAGAGACCCAGTACTTC. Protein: CACKKGLAGVETQYF.

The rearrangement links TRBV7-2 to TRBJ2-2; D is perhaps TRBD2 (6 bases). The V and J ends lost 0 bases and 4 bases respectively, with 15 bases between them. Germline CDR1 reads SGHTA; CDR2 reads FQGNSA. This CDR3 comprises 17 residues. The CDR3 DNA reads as TGTGCCAGCAGCTTAGCATCGGGAGTGGGAACCACCGGGGAGCTGTTTTTT. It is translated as CASSLASGVGTTGELFF.

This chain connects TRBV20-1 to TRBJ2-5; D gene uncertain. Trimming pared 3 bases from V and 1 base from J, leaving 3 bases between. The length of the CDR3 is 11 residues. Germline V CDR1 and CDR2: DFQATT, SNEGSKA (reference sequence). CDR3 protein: CSASGQETQYF. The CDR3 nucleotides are TGCAGTGCTAGCGGCCAAGAGACCCAGTACTTC.

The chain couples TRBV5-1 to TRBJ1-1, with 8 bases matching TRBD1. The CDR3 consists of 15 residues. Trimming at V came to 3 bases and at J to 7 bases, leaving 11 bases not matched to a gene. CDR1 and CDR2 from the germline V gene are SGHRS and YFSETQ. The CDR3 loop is CASSSGQGTLGEAFF. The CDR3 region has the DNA TGCGCCAGCAGCTCCGGACAGGGAACGCTGGGTGAAGCTTTCTTT.

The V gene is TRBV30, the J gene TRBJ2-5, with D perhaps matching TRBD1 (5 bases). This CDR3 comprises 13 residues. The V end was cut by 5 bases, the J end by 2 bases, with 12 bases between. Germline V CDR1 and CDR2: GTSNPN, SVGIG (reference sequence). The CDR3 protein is CAWDSDRQETQYF. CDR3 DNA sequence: TGTGCCTGGGACAGCGATAGACAAGAGACCCAGTACTTC.

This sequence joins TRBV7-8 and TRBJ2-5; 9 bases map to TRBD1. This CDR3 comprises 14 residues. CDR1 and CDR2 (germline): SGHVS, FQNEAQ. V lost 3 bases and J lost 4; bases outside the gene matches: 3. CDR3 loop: CASSLDRGRETQYF. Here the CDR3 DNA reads TGTGCCAGCAGCTTGGACAGGGGACGAGAGACCCAGTACTTC.

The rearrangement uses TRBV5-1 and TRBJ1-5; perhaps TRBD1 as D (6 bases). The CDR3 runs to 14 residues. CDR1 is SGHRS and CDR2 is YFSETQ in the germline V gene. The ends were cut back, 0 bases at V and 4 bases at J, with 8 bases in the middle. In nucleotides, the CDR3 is TGCGCCAGCAGCTTGGGACAGGCGAATCAGCCCCAGCATTTT. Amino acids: CASSLGQANQPQHF.

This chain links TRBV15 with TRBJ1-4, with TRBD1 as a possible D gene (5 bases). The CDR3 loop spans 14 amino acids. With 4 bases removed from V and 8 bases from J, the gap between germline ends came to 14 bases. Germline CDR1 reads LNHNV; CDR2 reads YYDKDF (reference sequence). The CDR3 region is CATSTRQSPEKLFF. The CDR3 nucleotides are TGTGCCACCAGCACCAGACAGTCCCCGGAAAAACTGTTTTTT.

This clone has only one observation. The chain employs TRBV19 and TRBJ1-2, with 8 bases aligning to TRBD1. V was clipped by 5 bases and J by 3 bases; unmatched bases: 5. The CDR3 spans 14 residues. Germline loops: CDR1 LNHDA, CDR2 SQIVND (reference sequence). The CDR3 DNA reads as TGTGCCAGTAGTGACCAGGGGGCTGACTATGGCTACACCTTC. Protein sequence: CASSDQGADYGYTF.

Here the CDR3 DNA reads TGTGCCAGCTCATCCCTGACAGGATCAACTAATGAAAAACTGTTTTTT. Its protein is CASSSLTGSTNEKLFF. The genes are TRBV18 and TRBJ1-4; D perhaps matches TRBD1 (6 bases). The CDR3 length is 16 residues. V was trimmed by 5 bases and J by 0 bases, leaving 13 bases between them. From germline, CDR1 is KGHSH and CDR2 LQKENI.

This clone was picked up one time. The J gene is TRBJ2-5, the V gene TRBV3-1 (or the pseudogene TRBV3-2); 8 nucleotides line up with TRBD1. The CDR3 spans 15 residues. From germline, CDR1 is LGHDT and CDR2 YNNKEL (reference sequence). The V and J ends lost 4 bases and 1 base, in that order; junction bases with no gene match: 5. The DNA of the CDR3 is TGTGCCAGCAGCCCTCAGGGGGCGAGCCAAGAGACCCAGTACTTC. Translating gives CASSPQGASQETQYF.

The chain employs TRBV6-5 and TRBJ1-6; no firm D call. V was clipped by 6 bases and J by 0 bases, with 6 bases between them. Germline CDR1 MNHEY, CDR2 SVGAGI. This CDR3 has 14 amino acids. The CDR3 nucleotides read TGTGCCAGCAGGGTGAGCTCCTATAATTCACCCCTCCACTTT. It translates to CASRVSSYNSPLHF.

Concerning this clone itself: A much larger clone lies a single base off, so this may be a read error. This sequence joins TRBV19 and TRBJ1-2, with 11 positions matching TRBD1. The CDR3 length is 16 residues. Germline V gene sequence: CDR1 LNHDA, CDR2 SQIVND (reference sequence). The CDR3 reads CTSSMRTGGSGYGYTF. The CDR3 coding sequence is TGTACCAGTAGTATGAGGACAGGGGGCAGCGGCTATGGCTACACCTTC.

The CDR3 sequence: CASTKSGTEQSALHF. The CDR3, as DNA: TGTGCCAGCACCAAATCCGGGACAGAACAATCTGCCCTCCACTTT. V is TRBV28 and J is TRBJ1-6, with TRBD1 matching over 7 bases. Germline V gene sequence: CDR1 MDHEN, CDR2 SYDVKM. V lost 7 bases, J lost 14 bases, and 17 bases stayed unmatched. The CDR3 is 15 amino acids.